A selection of T cell receptor beta chains follows, all from one sample in a study of T-cell memory formation after mild COVID-19. TCRdb itself ran the 5' RACE reads through MiXCR, one entry per CDR3 protein. The sample contains about 400,000 distinct CDR3 sequences, roughly 18% of which appear only once. Sample: PBMCs or a T cell subset sorted from them (not recorded which). Receptor source: a man between 18 and 35 years old who had mild COVID-19 (a few samples of this study predate the infection). Cell type and time point are not known. The CDR3 runs from the conserved cysteine through the conserved F or W. D genes are given only for firm matches. Size is stated for part of the rows, as once, few or many counts, or as a class when the clone is expanded.

>17|TRBJ2-1|-|many|TRBV27
TGTGCCAGCAGTCAATCTTTGGGGGGGGCCGTCTACAATGAGCAGTTCTTC
CASSQSLGGAVYNEQFF
>14|TRBJ1-4|TRBD1|few|TRBV7-9
TGTGCCAGCAGCTGGACAGGGGTCCCGGAAAAACTGTTTTTT
CASSWTGVPEKLFF
>13|TRBJ1-3|-|-|TRBV19
TGTGCCAGTAGGACATGGAATGGAAACACCATATATTTT
CASRTWNGNTIYF
>13|TRBJ2-1|-|-|TRBV9
TGTGCCTGCGCCGGGCCAGCCGACAATGAGCAGTTCTTC
CACAGPADNEQFF
>16|TRBJ2-3|TRBD1|-|TRBV7-2
TGTGCCAGCAGCCCCACCTGGACAGGAGGCACAGATACGCAGTATTTT
CASSPTWTGGTDTQYF
>14|TRBJ2-3|-|-|TRBV7-6
TGTGCCAGCGGGGACGAGGATGGCACAGATACGCAGTATTTT
CASGDEDGTDTQYF
>13|TRBJ2-2|-|-|TRBV18
TGTGCCAGCTCATCTACGATGACCGGGGAGCTGTTTTTT
CASSSTMTGELFF
>13|TRBJ1-1|-|-|TRBV11-1
TGTGCCAGCAGCTTACGGCCAGTGTCTGAAGCTTTCTTT
CASSLRPVSEAFF
>14|TRBJ1-2|-|few|TRBV5-1
TGCGCCAGCAGCTTGGGGGCCTCCCCGGGGGGCTACACCTTC
CASSLGASPGGYTF
>16|TRBJ1-6|-|-|TRBV14
TGTGCCAGCAGCCAAGATAGGGGGAGAGACAATTCACCCCTCCACTTT
CASSQDRGRDNSPLHF
>14|TRBJ1-6|-|few|TRBV3-1
TGTGCCAGCAGCCAGCGACACCGAAATTCACCCCTCCACTTT
CASSQRHRNSPLHF
>13|TRBJ2-1|-|many|TRBV5-1
TGCGCCAGCAGCTTGACGGGGGTGGTTGAGCAGTTCTTC
CASSLTGVVEQFF
>16|TRBJ2-1|TRBD2|-|TRBV20-1
TGCAGTGCTAGAGATTTTGCGGGAGGGCCAAGAAATGAGCAGTTCTTC
CSARDFAGGPRNEQFF
>15|TRBJ2-5|-|few|TRBV5-1
TGCGCCAGCAGCTTGGTGGCGGAAATCCAAGAGACCCAGTACTTC
CASSLVAEIQETQYF
>14|TRBJ2-5|TRBD1|-|TRBV5-1
TGCGCCAGCAGCTATGGGACAGACCAAGAGACCCAGTACTTC
CASSYGTDQETQYF
>12|TRBJ2-3|-|many|TRBV20-1
TGCAGTGCTGACGCGGGGTCGGATACGCAGTATTTT
CSADAGSDTQYF
>16|TRBJ1-6|-|many|TRBV4-3
TGCGCCAGCAGCCCCCGCGGTTGGGGGTATAATTCACCCCTCCACTTT
CASSPRGWGYNSPLHF
>17|TRBJ1-1|-|few|TRBV4-2
TGTGCCAGCAGCCATCCAGGTGCAGGTCGGGTGGGGACTGAAGCTTTCTTT
CASSHPGAGRVGTEAFF
>13|TRBJ2-5|-|once|TRBV6-5
TGTGCCAGCAGGCCTCCGGGGCGGGGGACCCAGTACTTC
CASRPPGRGTQYF
>14|TRBJ1-5|TRBD1|few|TRBV5-1
TGCGCCAGCAGCTTGGAACAGGGGGGGAAGCCCCAGCATTTT
CASSLEQGGKPQHF
>16|TRBJ2-3|-|few|TRBV5-1
TGCGCCAGCAGCTTGTCGGGGCCCCCCCTCACAGATACGCAGTATTTT
CASSLSGPPLTDTQYF
>14|TRBJ2-3|TRBD1|few|TRBV7-9
TGTGCCAGCAGTCGGACAGGGCCTCCAGATACGCAGTATTTT
CASSRTGPPDTQYF
>19|TRBJ1-5|TRBD1|many|TRBV6-5
TGTGCCAGCAGGTCCCGGGACAGCCGTGGATTTTCCAGCAATCAGCCCCAGCATTTT
CASRSRDSRGFSSNQPQHF
>17|TRBJ2-1|-|-|TRBV20-1
TGCAGTGCTAGGGCCCAAGGATTCGGGGGGCCTTACAATGAGCAGTTCTTC
CSARAQGFGGPYNEQFF
>16|TRBJ1-5|-|few|TRBV20-1
TGCAGTGCTAGAGACCGGACCGTATATAGCAATCAGCCCCAGCATTTT
CSARDRTVYSNQPQHF
>14|TRBJ1-1|-|-|TRBV5-5
TGTGCCAGCAGCGTACGGCCGGGGAACACTGAAGCTTTCTTT
CASSVRPGNTEAFF
>15|TRBJ1-1|-|-|TRBV12-3/TRBV12-4
TGTGCCAGCAGTTTTGGGGAGGCAGAAAACACTGAAGCTTTCTTT
CASSFGEAENTEAFF
>14|TRBJ2-7|-|-|TRBV5-5
TGTGCCAGCAGCTTCAACTCCGGGGGCTACGAGCAGTACTTC
CASSFNSGGYEQYF
>13|TRBJ2-4|TRBD1|-|TRBV7-9
TGTGCCAGCAGCATAAGGGACAGTGGCATTCAGTACTTC
CASSIRDSGIQYF
>14|TRBJ1-1|-|-|TRBV12-3/TRBV12-4
TGTGCCAGCAGTTTGAGAGACCAGAACACTGAAGCTTTCTTT
CASSLRDQNTEAFF
>12|TRBJ2-5|-|few|TRBV20-1
TGCAGTCCTTTTAGGACCCAAGAGACCCAGTACTTC
CSPFRTQETQYF
>18|TRBJ2-1|-|-|TRBV4-3
TGCGCCAGCAGCCAAGCCACCCTCACGGTGTCCTTGGTAAATGAGCAGTTCTTC
CASSQATLTVSLVNEQFF
>15|TRBJ1-1|-|few|TRBV3-1
TGTGCCAGCAGCCAAGAACTGAGGGTAGACACTGAAGCTTTCTTT
CASSQELRVDTEAFF
>17|TRBJ1-1|TRBD1|-|TRBV20-1
TGCAGTGCTAGAGATTCCAGAGCCGGGACAGCGAACACTGAAGCTTTCTTT
CSARDSRAGTANTEAFF
>11|TRBJ1-2|-|few|TRBV29-1
TGCAGCGTTGGTATCGGGGAAGGCTACACCTTC
CSVGIGEGYTF
>15|TRBJ1-1|-|-|TRBV7-9
TGTGCCAGCAGCTCGGTTCAGGGATGGAACACTGAAGCTTTCTTT
CASSSVQGWNTEAFF
>15|TRBJ2-1|TRBD2|few|TRBV12-3/TRBV12-4
TGTGCCAGCAGTTCCGGCGGGGGGGCCAAGGATGAGCAGTTCTTC
CASSSGGGAKDEQFF
>16|TRBJ2-1|-|-|TRBV11-2
TGTGCCAGCAGCCTCCAATCAGAGGGCTCCTACAATGAGCAGTTCTTC
CASSLQSEGSYNEQFF
>14|TRBJ1-2|-|-|TRBV27
TGTGCCAGCACATCTGGAGGGCCGAACTATGGCTACACCTTC
CASTSGGPNYGYTF
>13|TRBJ1-5|-|-|TRBV4-2
TGTGCCAGCAGCCAATCCAAAAATCAGCCCCAGCATTTT
CASSQSKNQPQHF
>14|TRBJ2-7|-|few|TRBV5-1
TGCGCCAGCAGCTTGGCCCTGAACTCCTACGAGCAGTACTTC
CASSLALNSYEQYF
>12|TRBJ2-7|-|-|TRBV20-1
TGCAGTGCTAGAGTTTCAACCTACGAGCAGTACTTC
CSARVSTYEQYF
>13|TRBJ1-6|-|-|TRBV7-8
TGTGCCAGCAGCTTATACAAGAATTCACCCCTCCACTTT
CASSLYKNSPLHF
>14|TRBJ1-2|TRBD1|-|TRBV6-2/TRBV6-3
TGTGCCAGCAGTTACTCCGGGACAGCCTCCGGCTACACCTTC
CASSYSGTASGYTF
>16|TRBJ1-5|-|-|TRBV27
TGTGCCAGCAGTTTATCCGCAATTCCTAGCAATCAGCCCCAGCATTTT
CASSLSAIPSNQPQHF
>17|TRBJ1-1|-|few|TRBV5-1
TGCGCCAGCAGCTTGGGAACCGGGACACCCATGAACACTGAAGCTTTCTTT
CASSLGTGTPMNTEAFF
>14|TRBJ1-1|-|few|TRBV18
TGTGCCAGCTCCGTGGGTCGTAGTGTGGCTGAAGCTTTCTTT
CASSVGRSVAEAFF
>14|TRBJ1-6|-|once|TRBV19
TGTGCCAGTAGTCTCCTGGACATCCAATCACCCCTCCACTTT
CASSLLDIQSPLHF
>15|TRBJ2-7|-|-|TRBV6-5
TGTGCCAGCAGGAGGACATACTCTAGCCACTACGAGCAGTACTTC
CASRRTYSSHYEQYF
>16|TRBJ2-2|-|-|TRBV6-5
TGTGCCAGCAGTTACTCTAGGCCCGGGAACACCGGGGAGCTGTTTTTT
CASSYSRPGNTGELFF
>14|TRBJ1-2|-|few|TRBV5-8
TGTGCCAGCAGCCGCCGGGTCGTCGTCTATGGCTACACCTTC
CASSRRVVVYGYTF
>16|TRBJ2-2|-|-|TRBV2
TGTGCCAGACAGCCGGCGGCAGGGAAGAACACCGGGGAGCTGTTTTTT
CARQPAAGKNTGELFF
>16|TRBJ2-5|TRBD2|few|TRBV7-9
TGTGCCAGCAGCGGAACTTGGACTAGCGGGCCAGAGACCCAGTACTTC
CASSGTWTSGPETQYF
>15|TRBJ1-5|-|-|TRBV6-5
TGTGCCAGCAGGAAGGACAGTTATAGCAATCAGCCCCAGCATTTT
CASRKDSYSNQPQHF